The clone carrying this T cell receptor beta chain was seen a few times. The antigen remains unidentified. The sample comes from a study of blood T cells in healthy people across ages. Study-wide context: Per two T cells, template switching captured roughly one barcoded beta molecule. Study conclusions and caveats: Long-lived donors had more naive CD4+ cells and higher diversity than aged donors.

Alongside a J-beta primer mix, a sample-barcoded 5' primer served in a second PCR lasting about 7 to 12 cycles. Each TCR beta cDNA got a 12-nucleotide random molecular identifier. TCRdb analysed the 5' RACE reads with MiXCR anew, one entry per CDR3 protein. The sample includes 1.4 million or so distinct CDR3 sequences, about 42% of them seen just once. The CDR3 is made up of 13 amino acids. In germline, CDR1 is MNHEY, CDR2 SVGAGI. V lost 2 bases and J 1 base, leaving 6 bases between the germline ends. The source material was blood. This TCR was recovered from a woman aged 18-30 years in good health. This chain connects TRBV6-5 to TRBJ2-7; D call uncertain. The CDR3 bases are TGTGCCAGCAGTTACCGCCTATCCTACGAGCAGTACTTC. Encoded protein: CASSYRLSYEQYF.